This TCR beta chain was documented in a study of T cell responses to AZD1222 COVID-19 vaccine (dated by TCRdb to 2020 to 2023). Study-level background: AZD1222 recipients given second doses at about 4 weeks or at about 12 weeks were pooled, since spike-specific TCR depth and breadth were not found to differ between the two schedules. TCR sequencing covered some 250 trial participants: nearly 210 given two doses of AZD1222 and around 25 given two doses of MenACWY control vaccine. Trial participants were enrolled into age subgroups of 18-55, 56-69 and 70-plus years, which contained roughly 150, 30 and 60 TCR-sequenced participants, respectively.

The full study reports these points: Because no day 14 peak-response samples were available, the repertoires could be characterized only after the peak T cell response. In the small 56-69-year group, the increase in depth fell short of significance, most likely because of low power. Most participants were white British and females outnumbered males, and the authors suggested that clonal diversity may have been underestimated. After two AZD1222 doses, spike-specific TCR breadth and depth were significantly higher than at day 0 and than in MenACWY recipients. Conclusions about previously exposed vaccinees are limited, since just a handful of AZD1222 recipients were seropositive for SARS-CoV-2 at baseline. CD4 TCRs associated with the vaccine covered the entire spike protein, and the dominant responses were in regions 160-218 and 743-854. Epitopes outside the regions mutated in the B.1.351 and B.1.1.7 variants were reportedly recognized by nearly half of the unique spike-specific TCRs.

What the time point label conveys for this sample: baseline before first vaccination. Vaccinee samples were obtained from the UK trials COV001 and COV002, which included a single-blind randomized controlled phase 2/3 trial of AZD1222 (ChAdOx1 nCoV-19) in healthy adults. Trial participant PBMC samples were collected at day 0 and day 28 after the second dose for TCRbeta chain sequencing. The CDR3 regions of human TCRbeta chains were analyzed by immunosequencing. For the original study's pipeline: Repertoire TCRs were matched against a reference library of SARS-CoV-2-specific TCRs generated with the MIRA antigen-specificity platform. Breadth meant the fraction of unique TCRs that were SARS-CoV-2-associated, whereas depth meant the fraction of total T cells that were SARS-CoV-2-associated. Using the MIRA data, every spike-specific TCR was mapped to the spike region that the TCR reacted to and assigned to either a CD4 or a CD8 class. Log10-transformed breadth and depth values were compared by one-way ANOVA with Sidak's multiple comparisons tests. This immuneACCESS table, as held by TCRdb, lists in-frame sequences with V and J called but not all clones. Of the missing ones, under half trace to an unresolved V gene in checked studies; the others have no known cause. V, J and clone size were drawn from that table, and D and trimming were deduced from the DNA. This sample lists fewer than 65,000 clones; about 86% were detected once. The ten largest make up about a tenth of the sample.

Comments on this clone: Its binding antigen is unknown. One base away there is no much larger clone; base qualities are not given.

CDR1 and CDR2, per the germline V gene, are SGDLS and YYNGEE. Its CDR3 holds 17 amino acids, cysteine through phenylalanine. CDR3 DNA is the only sequence kept; it has 51 bases, read in frame from the first base. At the junction V is shortened by 0 bases and J by 2 bases; bases outside the gene matches: 7. The input for sequencing was peripheral blood, taken on day 0 of AZD1222 vaccination. Rearrangement joined TRBV9 to TRBJ2-1, and TRBD2 aligns with 8 junction nucleotides. The receptor was derived from an adult in good health. The nucleotides read TGTGCCAGCAGCGTAGACGCTAGCGGGCCTGCCTACAATGAGCAGTTCTTC. This codes for CASSVDASGPAYNEQFF.